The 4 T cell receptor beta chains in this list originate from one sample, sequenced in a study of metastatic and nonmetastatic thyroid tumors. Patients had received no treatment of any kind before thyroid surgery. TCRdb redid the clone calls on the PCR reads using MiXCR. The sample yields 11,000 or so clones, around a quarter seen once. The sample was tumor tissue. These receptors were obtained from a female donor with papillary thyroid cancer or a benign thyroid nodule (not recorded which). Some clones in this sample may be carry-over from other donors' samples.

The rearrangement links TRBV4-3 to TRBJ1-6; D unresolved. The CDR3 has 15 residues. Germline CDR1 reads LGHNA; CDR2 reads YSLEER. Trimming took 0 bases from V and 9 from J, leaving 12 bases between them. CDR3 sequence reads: CASSQDWDRSSPLHF. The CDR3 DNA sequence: TGCGCCAGCAGCCAAGATTGGGATAGGAGTTCACCCCTCCACTTT.

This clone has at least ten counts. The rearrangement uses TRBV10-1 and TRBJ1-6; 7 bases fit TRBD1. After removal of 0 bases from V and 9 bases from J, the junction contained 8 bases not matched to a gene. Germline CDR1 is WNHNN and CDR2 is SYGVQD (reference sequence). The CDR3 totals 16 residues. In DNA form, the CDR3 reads TGCGCCAGCAGTGAGTCTGGGGCAGGGGGAAGTTCACCCCTCCACTTT. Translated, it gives CASSESGAGGSSPLHF.

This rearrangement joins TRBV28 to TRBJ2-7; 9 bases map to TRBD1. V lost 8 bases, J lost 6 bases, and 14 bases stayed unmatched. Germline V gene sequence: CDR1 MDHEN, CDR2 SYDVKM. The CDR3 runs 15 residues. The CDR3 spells CASGSLGTGLPEQYF. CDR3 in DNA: TGTGCCAGCGGAAGCCTCGGGACAGGGCTACCCGAGCAGTACTTC.

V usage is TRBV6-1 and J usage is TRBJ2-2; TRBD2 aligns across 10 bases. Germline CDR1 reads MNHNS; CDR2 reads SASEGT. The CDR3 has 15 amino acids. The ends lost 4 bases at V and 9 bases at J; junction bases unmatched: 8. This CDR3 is CASSVSSSGSRELFF. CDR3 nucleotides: TGTGCCAGCAGTGTGTCGTCTAGCGGGAGCCGGGAGCTGTTTTTT.